Listed below are T cell receptor beta chains from one sample, sequenced in a study of response to subunit inactivated influenza vaccine. TCRdb re-called the RT-PCR reads through MiXCR, storing one row per CDR3 protein. The sample has a few hundred thousand distinct CDR3 sequences; about 7.2% are singletons. This specimen was PBMCs from blood, taken roughly 24 months after vaccination. All receptors derive from a man aged 50-75 years who received an inactivated influenza vaccine. The CDR3 runs from the conserved cysteine through the conserved F or W. Each record gives: clone size, V gene, D gene, J gene, CDR3 DNA, CDR3 protein. D genes are given only for firm matches. Clone size is stated in some rows and not others, as once, few, many or a class when expanded.

clone size: NA
V gene: TRBV18
D gene: NA
J gene: TRBJ1-2
CDR3 DNA: TGTGCCAGCTCACCACCAGGGCCTTACAACTATGGCTACACCTTC
CDR3 protein: CASSPPGPYNYGYTF

clone size: many
V gene: TRBV9
D gene: NA
J gene: TRBJ1-1
CDR3 DNA: TGTGCCAGCAGCGTAGAGGTGAACACTGAAGCTTTCTTT
CDR3 protein: CASSVEVNTEAFF

clone size: few
V gene: TRBV4-2
D gene: NA
J gene: TRBJ2-7
CDR3 DNA: TGTGCCAGCAGCCGCCCCCGTGGAGAGGGGGTTATCAACGAGCAGTACTTC
CDR3 protein: CASSRPRGEGVINEQYF

clone size: NA
V gene: TRBV28
D gene: TRBD2
J gene: TRBJ2-7
CDR3 DNA: TGTGCCAGCAGTTTACAAGCGGGAGGAGCCTACGAGCAGTACTTC
CDR3 protein: CASSLQAGGAYEQYF

clone size: many
V gene: TRBV12-3/TRBV12-4
D gene: NA
J gene: TRBJ1-3
CDR3 DNA: TGTGCCAGCAGTTTCCCTCGTCAGCCGTTCTCTGGAAACACCATATATTTT
CDR3 protein: CASSFPRQPFSGNTIYF

clone size: many
V gene: TRBV7-9
D gene: NA
J gene: TRBJ2-5
CDR3 DNA: TGTGCCAGCAGCTTTCACAGCCAGCATTCGACCCAGTACTTC
CDR3 protein: CASSFHSQHSTQYF

clone size: many
V gene: TRBV6-1
D gene: NA
J gene: TRBJ1-5
CDR3 DNA: TGTGCCAGCAGCCCGGACACTAATCAGCCCCAGCATTTT
CDR3 protein: CASSPDTNQPQHF

clone size: many
V gene: TRBV20-1
D gene: NA
J gene: TRBJ2-7
CDR3 DNA: TGCAGTGGAGGCTTTGACTACGAGCAGTACTTC
CDR3 protein: CSGGFDYEQYF

clone size: NA
V gene: TRBV7-9
D gene: NA
J gene: TRBJ1-2
CDR3 DNA: TGTGCCAGCAGCTCACTCCAAGCGGGAGGCTACACCTTC
CDR3 protein: CASSSLQAGGYTF

clone size: many
V gene: TRBV12-3/TRBV12-4
D gene: NA
J gene: TRBJ2-1
CDR3 DNA: TGTGCCAGCTCGCTCCTGGAAGCTAATGAGCAGTTCTTC
CDR3 protein: CASSLLEANEQFF

clone size: NA
V gene: TRBV6-1
D gene: TRBD1
J gene: TRBJ2-7
CDR3 DNA: TGTGCCAGCAGTCAGGACAGGGGAGTCGCCTACGAGCAGTACTTC
CDR3 protein: CASSQDRGVAYEQYF

clone size: many
V gene: TRBV5-1
D gene: TRBD1
J gene: TRBJ2-3
CDR3 DNA: TGCGCCAGCAGGTCCGGGACAGGGGGCCCTGATACGCAGTATTTT
CDR3 protein: CASRSGTGGPDTQYF

clone size: NA
V gene: TRBV18
D gene: TRBD2
J gene: TRBJ2-7
CDR3 DNA: TGTGCCAGCTCACCAGGGGGGGTAGACGAGCAGTACTTC
CDR3 protein: CASSPGGVDEQYF

clone size: many
V gene: TRBV4-2
D gene: NA
J gene: TRBJ1-5
CDR3 DNA: TGTGCCAGCAGCTCCGGACGGAATAGCAATCAGCCCCAGCATTTT
CDR3 protein: CASSSGRNSNQPQHF

clone size: NA
V gene: TRBV24-1
D gene: NA
J gene: TRBJ1-1
CDR3 DNA: TGTGCCACCAGTGATTCTGGATCTCTCAACACTGAAGCTTTCTTT
CDR3 protein: CATSDSGSLNTEAFF

clone size: NA
V gene: TRBV7-6
D gene: TRBD2
J gene: TRBJ2-3
CDR3 DNA: TGTGCCAGTGGATGGGGAGGGACCCTTTCTATCACAGATACGCAGTATTTT
CDR3 protein: CASGWGGTLSITDTQYF

clone size: few
V gene: TRBV14
D gene: TRBD2
J gene: TRBJ2-2
CDR3 DNA: TGTGCCAGCAGCCACCAAGCGGGAGGGCCGGACACCGGGGAGCTGTTTTTT
CDR3 protein: CASSHQAGGPDTGELFF

clone size: NA
V gene: TRBV9
D gene: NA
J gene: TRBJ2-3
CDR3 DNA: TGTGCCAGCAGCGCCCGGCTAGTCGGAACAGATACGCAGTATTTT
CDR3 protein: CASSARLVGTDTQYF

clone size: many
V gene: TRBV5-1
D gene: NA
J gene: TRBJ2-5
CDR3 DNA: TGCGCCAGCAGCTTGAGGCTTCGAGAAGAGACCCAGTACTTC
CDR3 protein: CASSLRLREETQYF

clone size: NA
V gene: TRBV29-1
D gene: NA
J gene: TRBJ2-3
CDR3 DNA: TGCAGCGTTGAGGGGGCCCTAGACGATACGCAGTATTTT
CDR3 protein: CSVEGALDDTQYF

clone size: NA
V gene: TRBV10-3
D gene: TRBD1
J gene: TRBJ2-7
CDR3 DNA: TGTGCCATCAGAGAGGACAGGGTAACCTACGAGCAGTACTTC
CDR3 protein: CAIREDRVTYEQYF

clone size: few
V gene: TRBV7-2
D gene: NA
J gene: TRBJ2-3
CDR3 DNA: TGTGCCAGCAGCGCCGGACTTAGCACAGATACGCAGTATTTT
CDR3 protein: CASSAGLSTDTQYF